One sample yielded the 17 T cell receptor beta chains listed below, sequenced in a study of cytomegalovirus exposure and HLA in healthy donors. Vbeta (60) and Jbeta (13) primers were used in the PCR. The repertoire was sequenced with immunoSEQ multiplex PCR; TCRdb's copy has only in-frame clones and lacks some. Here the sample table reports 100,000 to 150,000 clones. The sample taken for sequencing was PBMCs. These receptors were obtained from a man in his late teens or twenties in good health and CMV-seronegative.

The chain recombines TRBV10-3 with TRBJ1-4; 12 nucleotides align to TRBD1. Germline CDR1 and CDR2: ENHRY and SYGVKD. The V segment lost 3 bases and the J segment 8 bases; nucleotides outside the gene matches: 4. The CDR3 sequence is 15 residues long. The DNA for the CDR3 is TGTGCCATCAGTGATACCGGGACAGGGGGCGAAAAACTGTTTTTT. Its protein product is CAISDTGTGGEKLFF.

The V call is TRBV7-6, the J call TRBJ1-1, with D possibly TRBD1 on 6 matching bases. The CDR3 contains 16 residues. Per germline, CDR1 SGHVS and CDR2 FNYEAQ. Deletions cut 5 bases from V and 0 bases from J, with 16 bases between. Here the CDR3 DNA reads TGTGCCAGCAGCCTCACAGGGCGGACCATGAACACTGAAGCTTTCTTT. This codes for CASSLTGRTMNTEAFF.

The chain has TRBV9 and TRBJ1-1; D is ambiguous. The CDR3 is 11 residues long. Germline CDR1 and CDR2: SGDLS and YYNGEE. V lost 3 bases and J 3 bases, leaving 3 bases between the germline ends. The CDR3 sequence is CASSGDTEAFF. CDR3 nucleotides: TGTGCCAGCAGCGGAGACACTGAAGCTTTCTTT.

This chain joins TRBV5-4 and TRBJ1-2, with D possibly matching TRBD1 (6 bases). This CDR3 has 14 amino acids. Germline values: CDR1 SGHNT, CDR2 YYREEE (reference sequence). Between the trimmed V and J ends, which lost 0 bases and 4 bases, there was a span of 10 bases. In nucleotides, the CDR3 is TGTGCCAGCAGCTTGGAGGGCAGGGGCTATGGCTACACCTTC. Translating gives CASSLEGRGYGYTF.

This sequence joins TRBV6-5 and TRBJ2-7; 8 positions agree with TRBD1. Germline CDR1 reads MNHEY; CDR2 reads SVGAGI. Losses at the gene ends were 7 bases for V and 5 bases for J; bases not matched to a gene: 10. The CDR3 contains 14 residues. CDR3 sequence reads: CASTRRQGTDEQYF. The CDR3, as DNA: TGTGCCAGCACCCGTCGACAGGGGACGGACGAGCAGTACTTC.

The chain has TRBV19 and TRBJ1-1; 7 bases agree with TRBD1. V shed 5 bases and J 1 base; nucleotides not matched to a gene: 10. CDR3 length: 16 amino acids. In germline, CDR1 is LNHDA, CDR2 SQIVND (reference sequence). CDR3 sequence reads: CASSHYRTGGNTEAFF. CDR3 DNA: TGTGCCAGTAGTCATTACAGGACAGGTGGGAACACTGAAGCTTTCTTT. Looking up the rest from reference TRBV19 and TRBJ1-1 gives the full variable domain: DGGITQSPKYLFRKEGQNVTLSCEQNLNHDAMYWYRQDPGQGLRLIYYSQIVNDFQKGDIAEGYSVSREKKESFPLTVTSAQKNPTAFYLCASSHYRTGGNTEAFFGQGTRLTVV.

Note on this clone: Other DNA variants within this sample encode the same CDR3. V and J are TRBV6-5 and TRBJ1-2; D perhaps matches TRBD1 (6 bases). Germline V gives CDR1 MNHEY, CDR2 SVGAGI. Trimming took off 8 bases at V and 4 bases at J, with 20 bases between the two ends. This CDR3 contains 15 residues. CDR3 sequence: CASFVARGRGYGYTF. For the CDR3, the DNA is TGTGCCAGCTTCGTAGCCAGGGGAAGGGGCTATGGCTACACCTTC.

The rearrangement uses TRBV11-2 and TRBJ2-5, with a weak D call TRBD2 (6 bases). The germline V gene encodes CDR1 SGHAT and CDR2 FQNNGV. The CDR3 totals 14 residues. Deletions cut 5 bases from V and 2 bases from J, with 12 bases between. CDR3 amino acids: CASSISGAQETQYF. CDR3 bases: TGTGCCAGCAGCATTAGCGGAGCTCAAGAGACCCAGTACTTC.

V usage is TRBV18 and J usage is TRBJ1-1, with D possibly matching TRBD1 (5 bases). V lost 3 bases, J lost 4 bases, and 15 bases lay in between. Per germline, CDR1 KGHSH and CDR2 LQKENI. The CDR3 is 15 residues long. The CDR3: CASSPTAYPTTEAFF. DNA for the CDR3: TGTGCCAGCTCACCGACAGCGTATCCTACCACTGAAGCTTTCTTT.

The chain uses TRBV2 and TRBJ2-7; 11 nucleotides match TRBD1. The CDR3 totals 12 residues. The V and J ends lost 6 bases and 7 bases, in that order; junction bases with no gene match: 2. Germline CDR1 SNHLY, CDR2 FYNNEI. The CDR3 reads CASSRDRGEQYF. In nucleotides, the CDR3 is TGTGCCAGCAGCCGGGACAGGGGGGAGCAGTACTTC.

This chain connects TRBV10-3 to TRBJ2-7; D not certain. Trimming removed 2 bases from V and 0 bases from J, with 11 bases in between. Germline V gene lookup returns CDR1 ENHRY and CDR2 SYGVKD. The CDR3 is 15 residues long. Here the CDR3 reads CAISEPGRSSYEQYF. Written as DNA, the CDR3 is TGTGCCATCAGTGAGCCTGGCCGAAGCTCCTACGAGCAGTACTTC.

The V and J genes are TRBV5-1 and TRBJ1-1, with 7 bases that match TRBD1. Germline V gene lookup returns CDR1 SGHRS and CDR2 YFSETQ. The CDR3 is made up of 15 amino acids. V was clipped by 2 bases and J by 5 bases; unmatched bases: 9. CDR3 nucleotide sequence: TGCGCCAGCAGCTTTGTGCAGGGGGTTGGGACTGAAGCTTTCTTT. This gives the protein CASSFVQGVGTEAFF.

The chain joins TRBV18 to TRBJ2-3, with TRBD2 identical over 8 bases. The germline V gene has CDR1 KGHSH and CDR2 LQKENI. V was pared by 5 bases and J by 4 bases, with 17 bases of the junction left unmatched. The CDR3 has 18 amino acids. Here the CDR3 reads CASSVTSVGGRLADTQYF. In DNA form, the CDR3 reads TGTGCCAGCTCAGTCACTTCGGTTGGCGGGAGGTTGGCAGATACGCAGTATTTT.

The V and J genes are TRBV30 and TRBJ1-1; D is possibly TRBD1 (5 bases). The CDR3 runs 14 residues. Germline assignment: CDR1 GTSNPN and CDR2 SVGIG (reference sequence). Between the trimmed V and J ends, which lost 4 bases and 1 base, there was a span of 13 bases. CDR3: CAWTRGNQNTEAFF. Here the CDR3 DNA reads TGTGCCTGGACTAGGGGCAACCAGAACACTGAAGCTTTCTTT. The variable domain in full, with the rest retrieved from reference TRBV30 and TRBJ1-1, is SQTIHQWPATLVQPVGSPLSLECTVEGTSNPNLYWYRQAAGRGLQLLFYSVGIGQISSEVPQNLSASRPQDRQFILSSKKLLLSDSGFYLCAWTRGNQNTEAFFGQGTRLTVV.

The chain recombines TRBV5-8 with TRBJ2-1, with 11 bases that match TRBD2. Trimming removed 4 bases from V and 4 bases from J; junction bases left unmatched: 10. Germline CDR1 SGHTS, CDR2 YDEGEE. The CDR3 extends over 17 amino acids. CDR3 in DNA: TGTGCCAGCAGCCATCGGGGACTAGCGGACCCGTACAATGAGCAGTTCTTC. The encoded protein is CASSHRGLADPYNEQFF.

This chain joins TRBV6-1 and TRBJ2-7, with 11 bases that match TRBD1. This CDR3 spans 13 amino acids. Germline V gene lookup returns CDR1 MNHNS and CDR2 SASEGT. Trimming took 9 bases from V and 6 from J; bases not matched to a gene: 7. CDR3 nucleotides: TGTGCCAGTGGGACAGGGGGACATGGCGAGCAGTACTTC. Its translation is CASGTGGHGEQYF.

Points on this clone: Because the CDR3's place on the DNA is in doubt, the DNA is left out and the CDR3 is given as listed by TCRdb. V and J are TRBV21-1 and TRBJ1-1; the tabulated D call, TRBD1, remains unverified against the DNA. TRBV21-1 is shown as a pseudogene. Inclusive of both ends, the CDR3 amounts to 17 amino acids. The CDR3 sequence is CASSKDRTVGRGAEAFF.